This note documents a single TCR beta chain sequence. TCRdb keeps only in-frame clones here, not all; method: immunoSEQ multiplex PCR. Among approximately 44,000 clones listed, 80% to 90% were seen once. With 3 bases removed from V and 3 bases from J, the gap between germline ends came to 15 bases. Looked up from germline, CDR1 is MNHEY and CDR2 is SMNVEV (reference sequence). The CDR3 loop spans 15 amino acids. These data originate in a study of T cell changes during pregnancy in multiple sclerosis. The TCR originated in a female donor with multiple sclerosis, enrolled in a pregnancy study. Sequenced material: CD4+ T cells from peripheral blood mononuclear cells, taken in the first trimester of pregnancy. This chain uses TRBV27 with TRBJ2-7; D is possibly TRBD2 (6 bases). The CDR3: CASSLVLGGNYEQYF. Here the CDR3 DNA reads TGTGCCAGCAGTTTGGTCCTGGGCGGGAACTACGAGCAGTACTTC.